This T cell receptor (beta chain) was sequenced in a study of blood T cell repertoires in COVID-19. Germline CDR1 is SGHTA and CDR2 is FQGTGA. V dropped 5 bases and J dropped 4; count of bases not matched to a gene: 8. The CDR3 sequence is 15 residues long. Only in-frame clones appear in the TCRdb table, and some are missing; sequencing was by immunoSEQ multiplex PCR. The table has more than 15,000 clones, around 80% seen once. This clonotype originated in a man aged 40-49 years with active or convalescent COVID-19. The sample consisted of peripheral blood. V and J are TRBV7-3 and TRBJ2-1; the match to TRBD1 covers 7 bases. For the CDR3, the DNA is TGTGCCAGCAGCGTGACAGGGTCGATTTACAATGAGCAGTTCTTC. It specifies CASSVTGSIYNEQFF.